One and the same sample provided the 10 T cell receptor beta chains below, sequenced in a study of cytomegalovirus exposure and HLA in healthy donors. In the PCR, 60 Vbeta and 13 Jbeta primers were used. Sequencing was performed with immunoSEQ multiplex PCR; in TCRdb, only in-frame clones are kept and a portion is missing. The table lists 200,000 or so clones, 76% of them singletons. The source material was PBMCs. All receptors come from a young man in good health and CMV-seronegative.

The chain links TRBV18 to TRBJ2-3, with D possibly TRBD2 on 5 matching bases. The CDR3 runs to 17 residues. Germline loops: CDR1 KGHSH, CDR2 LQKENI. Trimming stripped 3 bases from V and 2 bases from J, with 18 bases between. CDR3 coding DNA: TGTGCCAGCTCACCCGGACTGACGAGCCTAATCACAGATACGCAGTATTTT. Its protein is CASSPGLTSLITDTQYF.

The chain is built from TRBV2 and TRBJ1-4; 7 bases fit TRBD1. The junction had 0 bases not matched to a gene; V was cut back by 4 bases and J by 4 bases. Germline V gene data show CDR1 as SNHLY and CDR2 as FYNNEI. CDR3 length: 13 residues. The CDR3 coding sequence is TGTGCCAGCAGTGCAGGGGGTAATGAAAAACTGTTTTTT. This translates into CASSAGGNEKLFF.

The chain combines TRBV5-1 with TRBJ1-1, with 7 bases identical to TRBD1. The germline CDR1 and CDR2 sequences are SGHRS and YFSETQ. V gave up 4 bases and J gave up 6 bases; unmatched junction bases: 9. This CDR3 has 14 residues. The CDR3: CASSPEGGGPEAFF. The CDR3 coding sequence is TGCGCCAGCAGCCCTGAAGGGGGCGGACCTGAAGCTTTCTTT.

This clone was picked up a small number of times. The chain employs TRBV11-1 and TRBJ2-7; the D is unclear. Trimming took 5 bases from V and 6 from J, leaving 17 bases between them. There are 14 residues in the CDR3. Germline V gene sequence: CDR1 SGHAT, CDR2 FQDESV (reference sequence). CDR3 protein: CASSPFWSGPEQYF. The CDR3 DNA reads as TGTGCCAGCAGCCCCTTTTGGTCGGGTCCCGAGCAGTACTTC.

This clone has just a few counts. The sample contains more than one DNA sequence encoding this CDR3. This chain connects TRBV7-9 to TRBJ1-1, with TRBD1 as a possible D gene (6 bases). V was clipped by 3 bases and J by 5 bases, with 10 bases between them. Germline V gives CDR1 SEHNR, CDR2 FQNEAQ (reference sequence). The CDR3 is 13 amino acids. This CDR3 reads CASSLRQGTEAFF. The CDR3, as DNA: TGTGCCAGCAGCTTGCGGCAGGGGACTGAAGCTTTCTTT. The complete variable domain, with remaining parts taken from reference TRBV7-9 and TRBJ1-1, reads DTGVSQNPRHKITKRGQNVTFRCDPISEHNRLYWYRQTLGQGPEFLTYFQNEAQLEKSRLLSDRFSAERPKGSFSTLEIQRTEQGDSAMYLCASSLRQGTEAFFGQGTRLTVV.

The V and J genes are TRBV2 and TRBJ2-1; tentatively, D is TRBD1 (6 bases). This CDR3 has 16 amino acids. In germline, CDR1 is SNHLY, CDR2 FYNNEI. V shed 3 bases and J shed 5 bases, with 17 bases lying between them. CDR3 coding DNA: TGTGCCAGCAGTGAGGATGGACAGATCGTCGACAATGAGCAGTTCTTC. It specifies CASSEDGQIVDNEQFF. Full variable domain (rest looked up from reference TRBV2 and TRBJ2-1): EPEVTQTPSHQVTQMGQEVILRCVPISNHLYFYWYRQILGQKVEFLVSFYNNEISEKSEIFDDQFSVERPDGSNFTLKIRSTKLEDSAMYFCASSEDGQIVDNEQFFGPGTRLTVL.

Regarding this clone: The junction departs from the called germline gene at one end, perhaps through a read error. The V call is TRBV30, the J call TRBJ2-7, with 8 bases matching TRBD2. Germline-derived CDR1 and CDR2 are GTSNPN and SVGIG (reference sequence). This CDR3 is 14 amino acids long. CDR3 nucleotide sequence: TGTGCCGCCCATTTTGCGGGAGGTCTCTACGGGCAGTACTTC. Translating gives CAAHFAGGLYGQYF.

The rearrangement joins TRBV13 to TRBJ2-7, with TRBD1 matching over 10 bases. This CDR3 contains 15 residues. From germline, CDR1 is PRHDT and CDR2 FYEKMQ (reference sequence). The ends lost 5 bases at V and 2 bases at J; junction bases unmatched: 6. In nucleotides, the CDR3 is TGTGCCAGCAGCCCCGGGACAGGGGATCCCTACGAGCAGTACTTC. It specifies CASSPGTGDPYEQYF. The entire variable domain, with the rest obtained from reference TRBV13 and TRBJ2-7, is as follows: AAGVIQSPRHLIKEKRETATLKCYPIPRHDTVYWYQQGPGQDPQFLISFYEKMQSDKGSIPDRFSAQQFSDYHSELNMSSLELGDSALYFCASSPGTGDPYEQYFGPGTRLTVT.

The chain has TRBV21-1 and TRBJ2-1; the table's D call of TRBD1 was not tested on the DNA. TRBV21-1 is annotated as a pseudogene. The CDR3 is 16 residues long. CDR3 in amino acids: CASSHRRTGSYNEQFF. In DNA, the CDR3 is TGTGCCAGCAGCCACCGCAGGACAGGCTCCTACAATGAGCAGTTCTTC.

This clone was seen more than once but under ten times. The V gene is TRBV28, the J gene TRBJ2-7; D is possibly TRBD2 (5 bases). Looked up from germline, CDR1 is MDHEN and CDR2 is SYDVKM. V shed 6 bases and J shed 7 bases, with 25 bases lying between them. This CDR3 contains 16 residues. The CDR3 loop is CASSTFSGQNLGEQYF. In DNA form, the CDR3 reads TGTGCCAGCAGCACGTTCAGCGGCCAAAACCTCGGGGAGCAGTACTTC.